The clone carrying this T cell receptor beta chain has more than one count but fewer than ten. Its antigen is undetermined. Unrecorded immune exposure was likely among donors, who were nominally healthy when sampled. Use of 60 Vbeta and 13 Jbeta primers characterized the PCR. Libraries were prepared by immunoSEQ multiplex PCR; TCRdb keeps only in-frame clonotypes and omits some of them. The profile covers fewer than 200,000 clones, with about 72% appearing a single time and about 1.6% taken by the ten largest. The source of the sample is a study of cytomegalovirus exposure and HLA in healthy donors. Germline CDR1 reads GTSNPN; CDR2 reads SVGIG (reference sequence). CDR3 length equals 13 residues. Trimming left V 5 bases short and J 0 bases short, with 10 bases between. General study findings and limits: In a later analysis, a genetic analysis reported fewer productive-TCR N-insertions in an Asian-associated ancestry cluster than the cohort average. Rare TCR sequences dominated, though some public TCRs recurred in many donors.

The sample comprised PBMCs. The rearrangement links TRBV30 to TRBJ1-1; no clear D gene. This clonotype originated in a girl aged 5-17 years in good health and CMV-seronegative. The CDR3 region has the DNA TGTGCCTGGGGGGAGGGATTGAACACTGAAGCTTTCTTT. It is translated as CAWGEGLNTEAFF.